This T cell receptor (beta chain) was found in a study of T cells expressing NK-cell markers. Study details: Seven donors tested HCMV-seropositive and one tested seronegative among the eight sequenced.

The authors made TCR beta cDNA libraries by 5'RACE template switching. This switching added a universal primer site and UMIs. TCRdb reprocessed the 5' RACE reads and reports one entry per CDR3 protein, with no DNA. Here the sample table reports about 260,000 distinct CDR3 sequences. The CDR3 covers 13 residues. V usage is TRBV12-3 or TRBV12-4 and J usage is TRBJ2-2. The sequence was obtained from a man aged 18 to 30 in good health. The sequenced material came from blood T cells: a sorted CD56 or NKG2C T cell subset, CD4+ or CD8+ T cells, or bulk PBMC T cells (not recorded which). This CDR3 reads CASSRTRPGELFF.